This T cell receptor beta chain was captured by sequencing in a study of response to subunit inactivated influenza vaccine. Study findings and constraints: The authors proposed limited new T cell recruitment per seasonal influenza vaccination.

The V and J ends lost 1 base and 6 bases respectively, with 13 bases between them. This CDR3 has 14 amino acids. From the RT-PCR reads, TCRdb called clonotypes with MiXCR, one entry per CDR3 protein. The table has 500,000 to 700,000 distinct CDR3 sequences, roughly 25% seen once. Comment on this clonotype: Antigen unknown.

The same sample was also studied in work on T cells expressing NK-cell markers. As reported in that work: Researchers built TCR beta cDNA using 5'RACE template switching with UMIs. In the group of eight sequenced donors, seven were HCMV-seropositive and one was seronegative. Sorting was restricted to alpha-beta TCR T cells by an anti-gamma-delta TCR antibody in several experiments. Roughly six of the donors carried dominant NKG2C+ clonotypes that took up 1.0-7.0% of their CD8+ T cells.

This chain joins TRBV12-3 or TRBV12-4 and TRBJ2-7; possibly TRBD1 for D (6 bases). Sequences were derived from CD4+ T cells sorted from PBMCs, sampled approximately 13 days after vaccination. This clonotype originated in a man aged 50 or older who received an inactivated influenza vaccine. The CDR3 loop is CASSLGQVRGEQYF. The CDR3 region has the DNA TGTGCCAGCAGTTTAGGACAGGTGAGGGGCGAGCAGTACTTC.